This TCR beta chain was profiled in a study of early T cells in non-severe SARS-CoV-2 infection. The overall study: Sequenced bulk RNA came from whole blood that was unsorted, and chains were unpaired. Study-wide points: CD4 and private specificities were missed by VDJdb matching, which favored anti-spike CD8 responses.

The CDR3 has 14 residues. Germline CDR1 MNHNY, CDR2 SVGAGI (reference sequence). The ends were cut back, 6 bases at V and 2 bases at J, with 14 bases in the middle. There are a few counts of this clonotype. Its target is not known. Each cDNA molecule carried a unique molecular identifier. A single record per CDR3 protein comes from TCRdb applying MiXCR to the 5' RACE reads. This sample has approximately 100,000 distinct CDR3 sequences; 16% occur once, and the top ten carry 1.3%. The sequence derives from an adult who was a healthcare worker with PCR-confirmed SARS-CoV-2 infection or an uninfected control (not recorded which). Source material: whole blood. The chain combines TRBV6-6 with TRBJ2-7; D assignment may be TRBD1 or TRBD2 (6 bases each). CDR3 in DNA: TGTGCCAGCAGCCGCTCGGGGGCGGCCTACGAGCAGTACTTC. Its protein product is CASSRSGAAYEQYF.